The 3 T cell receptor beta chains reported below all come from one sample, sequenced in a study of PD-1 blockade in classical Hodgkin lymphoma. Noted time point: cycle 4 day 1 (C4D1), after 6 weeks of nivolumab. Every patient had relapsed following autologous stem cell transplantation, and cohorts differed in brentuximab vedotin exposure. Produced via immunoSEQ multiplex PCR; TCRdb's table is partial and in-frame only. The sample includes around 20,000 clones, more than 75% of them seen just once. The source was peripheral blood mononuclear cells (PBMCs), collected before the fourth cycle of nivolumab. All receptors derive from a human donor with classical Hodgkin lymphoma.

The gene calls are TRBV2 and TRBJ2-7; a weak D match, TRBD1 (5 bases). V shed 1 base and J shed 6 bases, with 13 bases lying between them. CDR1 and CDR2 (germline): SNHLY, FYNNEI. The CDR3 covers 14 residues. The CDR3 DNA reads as TGTGCCAGCAGTGAAGGGGCAGGGCGAGCCGAGCAGTACGTC. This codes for CASSEGAGRAEQYV.

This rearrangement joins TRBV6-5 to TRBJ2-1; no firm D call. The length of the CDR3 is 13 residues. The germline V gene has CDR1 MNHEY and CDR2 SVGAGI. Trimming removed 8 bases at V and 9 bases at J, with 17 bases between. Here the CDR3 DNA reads TGTGCCAGCTCCCGCTCCCAACCCACTGAGCAGTTCTTC. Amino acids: CASSRSQPTEQFF.

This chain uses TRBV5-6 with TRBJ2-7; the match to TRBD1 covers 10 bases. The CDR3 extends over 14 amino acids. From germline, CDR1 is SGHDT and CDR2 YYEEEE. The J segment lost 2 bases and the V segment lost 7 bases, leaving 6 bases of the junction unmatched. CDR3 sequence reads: CASQGQGDPYEQYF. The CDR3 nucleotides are TGTGCCAGCCAAGGACAGGGGGACCCCTACGAGCAGTACTTC.